This paragraph reports one TCR beta chain. Its antigen remains unknown. Preparing the TCRbeta library involved the use of unique molecular identifiers. One entry per CDR3 protein, called by TCRdb with MiXCR from the PCR reads. The table records about a million distinct CDR3 sequences, roughly 31% of them present only once. CDR1 and CDR2 (germline): MDHEN, SYDVKM. This CDR3 spans 17 amino acids. The V gene end was trimmed by 4 bases and the J gene end by 4 bases; junction bases not matched to a gene: 10. This sample is drawn from a study of T-cell reconstitution after alpha-beta-depleted transplantation in children. Points from the study as a whole: Newly produced T cells mostly accounted for T-cell counts and diversity one year post-transplant.

This chain links TRBV28 with TRBJ2-7; TRBD2 agrees at 13 bases. This material consisted of PBMCs, mostly from graft donor cells, taken 360 days after TCRalphabeta/CD19-depleted stem cell transplant. The sequence was obtained from a boy under two years old who had a stem cell transplant for SCID, so the T cells may come from the graft donor. The CDR3 here is CASSSTPGLAGAYEQYF. In DNA form, the CDR3 reads TGTGCCAGCAGTTCCACCCCCGGACTAGCGGGGGCGTACGAGCAGTACTTC.